What follows is one T cell receptor beta chain and its context. This record comes from a study of T cell changes during pregnancy in multiple sclerosis. The ends were cut back, 5 bases at V and 4 bases at J, with 13 bases in the middle. Germline V CDR1 and CDR2: MDHEN, SYDVKM. This CDR3 comprises 14 residues. Produced via immunoSEQ multiplex PCR; TCRdb's table is partial and in-frame only. Of about 87,000 clones listed, around 93% are singletons. This sequence originates from a female donor in good health, enrolled as a control in a pregnancy study. The rearrangement joins TRBV28 to TRBJ2-3; a weak D match, TRBD2 (6 bases). The source material was peripheral blood, sampled in the third trimester of pregnancy. The CDR3 region is CASSAAGGADTQYF. The CDR3 region has the DNA TGTGCCAGCAGTGCCGCCGGAGGGGCAGATACGCAGTATTTT. Full variable domain (missing parts from reference TRBV28 and TRBJ2-3): DVKVTQSSRYLVKRTGEKVFLECVQDMDHENMFWYRQDPGLGLRLIYFSYDVKMKEKGDIPEGYSVSREKKERFSLILESASTNQTSMYLCASSAAGGADTQYFGPGTRLTVL.